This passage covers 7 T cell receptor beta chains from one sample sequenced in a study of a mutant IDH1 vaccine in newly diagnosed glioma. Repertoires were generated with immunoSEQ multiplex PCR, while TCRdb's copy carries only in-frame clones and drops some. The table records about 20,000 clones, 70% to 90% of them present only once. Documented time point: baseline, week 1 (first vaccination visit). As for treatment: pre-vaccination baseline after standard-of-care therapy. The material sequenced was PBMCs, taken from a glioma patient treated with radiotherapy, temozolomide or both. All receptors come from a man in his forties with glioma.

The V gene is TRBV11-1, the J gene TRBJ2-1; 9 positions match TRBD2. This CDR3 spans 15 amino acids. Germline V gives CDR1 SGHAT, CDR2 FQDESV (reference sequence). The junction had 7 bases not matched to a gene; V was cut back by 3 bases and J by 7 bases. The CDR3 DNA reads TGTGCCAGCAGCTTGGAAGCGGGAGGTCCGAATGAGCAGTTCTTC. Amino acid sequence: CASSLEAGGPNEQFF.

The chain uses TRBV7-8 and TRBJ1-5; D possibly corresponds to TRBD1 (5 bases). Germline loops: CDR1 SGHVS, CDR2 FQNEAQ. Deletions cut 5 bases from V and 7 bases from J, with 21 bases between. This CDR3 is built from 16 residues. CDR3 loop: CASSPPGPGSGQPQHF. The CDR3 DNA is TGTGCCAGCAGCCCCCCAGGGCCAGGGTCTGGCCAGCCCCAGCATTTT.

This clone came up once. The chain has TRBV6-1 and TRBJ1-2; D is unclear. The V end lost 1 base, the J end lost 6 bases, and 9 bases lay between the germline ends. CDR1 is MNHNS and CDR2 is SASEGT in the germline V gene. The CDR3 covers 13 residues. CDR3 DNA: TGTGCCAGCAGTGAAGTGGAAGGGAATGGCTACACCTTC. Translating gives CASSEVEGNGYTF.

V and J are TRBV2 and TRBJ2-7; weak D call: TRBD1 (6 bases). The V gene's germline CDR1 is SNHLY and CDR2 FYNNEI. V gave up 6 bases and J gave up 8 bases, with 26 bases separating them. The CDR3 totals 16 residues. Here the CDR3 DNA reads TGTGCCAGCAGCTTGGATGTGCCGGACAGTTATACGAAGCAGTACTTC. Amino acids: CASSLDVPDSYTKQYF.

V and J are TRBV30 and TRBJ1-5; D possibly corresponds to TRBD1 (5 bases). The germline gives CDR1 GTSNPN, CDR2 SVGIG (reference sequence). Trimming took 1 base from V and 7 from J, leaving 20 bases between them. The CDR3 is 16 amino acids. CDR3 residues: CAWSDRLGRGEQPQHF. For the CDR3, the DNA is TGTGCCTGGAGTGATCGGTTGGGGAGGGGAGAACAGCCCCAGCATTTT.

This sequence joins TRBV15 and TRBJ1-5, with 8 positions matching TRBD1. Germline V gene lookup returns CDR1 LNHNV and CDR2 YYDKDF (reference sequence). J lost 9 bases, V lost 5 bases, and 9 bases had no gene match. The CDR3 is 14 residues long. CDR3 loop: CATSPGQGALPQHF. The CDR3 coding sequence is TGTGCCACCAGCCCAGGGCAGGGGGCTCTGCCCCAGCATTTT.

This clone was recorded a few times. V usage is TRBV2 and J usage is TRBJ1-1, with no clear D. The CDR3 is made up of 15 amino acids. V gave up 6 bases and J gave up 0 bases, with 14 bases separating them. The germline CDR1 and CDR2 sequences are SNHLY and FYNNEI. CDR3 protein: CASRGLGRMNTEAFF. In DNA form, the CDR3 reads TGTGCCAGCAGGGGCCTCGGACGGATGAACACTGAAGCTTTCTTT.